In its sample, the clone carrying this T cell receptor beta chain was seen once. Libraries were prepared by immunoSEQ multiplex PCR; TCRdb keeps only in-frame clonotypes and omits some of them. Among tens of thousands of clones listed, roughly nine tenths were seen once. V dropped 1 base and J dropped 8 bases, with 9 bases sitting between them. This CDR3 has 13 residues. Germline values: CDR1 SGHDT, CDR2 YYEEEE. The data are from a study of control samples from healthy donors and cancer patients. Source material: PBMCs. The chain uses TRBV5-6 and TRBJ1-4, with D uncertain. The TCR comes from a man aged 50 or older with lung cancer. Written as DNA, the CDR3 is TGTGCCAGCAGCTTGAATATACGGGAAAAACTGTTTTTT. Translating gives CASSLNIREKLFF.